These T cell receptor beta chains were read from a single sample in a study of T cells after yellow fever vaccination. TCRdb redid the calling of the 5' RACE reads with MiXCR, one entry per CDR3 protein. The table has about 120,000 distinct CDR3 sequences, about 8.4% seen once; the top ten hold approximately 39%. The material sequenced was CD8+ T cells sorted from PBMCs, taken on the day of the yellow fever booster vaccination. Every receptor here comes from a man aged 18 to 29 who received the YFV17D yellow fever vaccine. The CDR3 runs from the conserved cysteine through the conserved F or W. A D gene is named only where the DNA matches it firmly. Clone size is given for some rows only: seen once, a few or many times, or a class if the clone is expanded.

V gene,D gene,J gene,CDR3 length,clone size,CDR3 protein,CDR3 DNA
TRBV11-2,TRBD1,TRBJ1-1,15,NA,CASSFLGQGKAEAFF,TGTGCCAGCAGCTTTCTCGGACAGGGGAAAGCTGAAGCTTTCTTT
TRBV3-1,TRBD2,TRBJ2-1,16,NA,CASSRTSLGSHNEQFF,TGTGCCAGCAGCCGGACTAGCTTAGGGTCGCACAATGAGCAGTTCTTC
TRBV21-1,NA,TRBJ2-3,22,few,CASSKVPHSDRGGGRVTDTQYF,TGTGCCAGCAGCAAAGTCCCTCATTCTGATCGTGGCGGGGGTCGGGTCACAGATACGCAGTATTTT
TRBV28,TRBD1,TRBJ1-1,16,few,CASRGQPGGMNTEAFF,TGTGCCAGCAGGGGACAGCCCGGCGGGATGAACACTGAAGCTTTCTTT
TRBV27,NA,TRBJ1-1,14,few,CASSPHTRTDEAFF,TGTGCCAGCAGTCCCCACACCCGGACAGATGAAGCTTTCTTT
TRBV7-7,TRBD2,TRBJ2-2,16,few,CASSPRSGGPAGELFF,TGTGCCAGCAGCCCTCGGAGCGGGGGGCCAGCCGGGGAGCTGTTTTTT
TRBV6-2/TRBV6-3,NA,TRBJ2-7,14,few,CASPTWAQHYEQYF,TGTGCCAGCCCAACCTGGGCCCAGCACTACGAGCAGTACTTC
TRBV6-2/TRBV6-3,TRBD2,TRBJ2-5,15,few,CASSYGGGSVETQYF,TGTGCCAGCAGTTACGGCGGGGGTTCTGTAGAGACCCAGTACTTC
TRBV3-1,NA,TRBJ2-7,12,few,CAVGDSEREQYF,TGTGCCGTCGGGGACTCCGAGAGGGAGCAGTACTTC
TRBV10-3,NA,TRBJ1-3,15,NA,CAISEGQFSGNTIYF,TGTGCCATCAGTGAAGGGCAGTTCTCTGGAAACACCATATATTTT
TRBV20-1,TRBD1,TRBJ2-7,15,NA,CSARTTGGNRYEQYF,TGCAGTGCTAGAACTACAGGGGGCAATAGGTACGAGCAGTACTTC
TRBV7-2,NA,TRBJ1-4,17,NA,CASSPRPIYATNEKLFF,TGTGCCAGCAGCCCCCGCCCCATTTATGCAACTAATGAAAAACTGTTTTTT
TRBV4-1,NA,TRBJ1-1,16,NA,CASSQGGRGANTEAFF,TGCGCCAGCAGCCAAGGGGGGCGTGGGGCTAACACTGAAGCTTTCTTT
TRBV7-9,NA,TRBJ2-2,18,many,CASSPLGRLATFTGELFF,TGTGCCAGCAGCCCCCTCGGCAGGCTGGCAACTTTCACCGGGGAGCTGTTTTTT
TRBV10-1,TRBD1,TRBJ2-7,13,NA,CASSSGGDYEQYF,TGCGCCAGCAGTTCAGGGGGCGATTACGAGCAGTACTTC
TRBV20-1,NA,TRBJ2-5,13,few,CSARSPRRETQYF,TGCAGTGCTAGATCCCCCCGAAGAGAGACCCAGTACTTC
TRBV6-5,NA,TRBJ2-1,17,few,CASSSLGSRTPSNEQFF,TGTGCCAGCAGTTCCCTGGGCTCCCGGACCCCCTCCAATGAGCAGTTCTTC
TRBV12-3/TRBV12-4,NA,TRBJ1-2,15,many,CASSPAGGAGYGYTF,TGTGCCAGCAGCCCCGCCGGGGGGGCTGGGTATGGCTACACCTTC
TRBV12-3/TRBV12-4,NA,TRBJ2-2,13,NA,CAIGAGGLGELFF,TGTGCTATCGGGGCAGGGGGACTCGGGGAGCTGTTTTTT
TRBV7-6,TRBD2,TRBJ2-3,16,few,CASSLATSGSPDTQYF,TGTGCCAGCAGCTTAGCGACTAGCGGTAGCCCAGATACGCAGTATTTT